This T cell receptor beta chain derives from a study of human T cells and chemical hapten exposure. TCRdb passed the RACE reads through MiXCR, listing each CDR3 protein once. The sample lists about 340,000 distinct CDR3 sequences, 5.5% to 8% occurring once. Unmatched junction bases numbered 10, after V lost 2 bases and J lost 8 bases. This CDR3 has 15 residues. Germline values: CDR1 SEHNR, CDR2 FQNEAQ (reference sequence). Noted time point: patch test 1, 2 weeks after DPC sensitization. Stated treatment: therapeutic diphenylcyclopropenone sensitization with weekly scalp DPC. The sequencing used whole blood, collected in connection with sensitization to the hapten diphenylcyclopropenone (DPC). The receptor's source is a woman aged 18-29 years with alopecia areata. Some clones in this sample may be carry-over from other donors' samples. The gene calls are TRBV7-9 and TRBJ1-2; 8 bases match TRBD1. In DNA form, the CDR3 reads TGTGCCAGCAGCTTACCGTCAGGGGGCGCCGGCGGCTACACCTTC. Its translation is CASSLPSGGAGGYTF.